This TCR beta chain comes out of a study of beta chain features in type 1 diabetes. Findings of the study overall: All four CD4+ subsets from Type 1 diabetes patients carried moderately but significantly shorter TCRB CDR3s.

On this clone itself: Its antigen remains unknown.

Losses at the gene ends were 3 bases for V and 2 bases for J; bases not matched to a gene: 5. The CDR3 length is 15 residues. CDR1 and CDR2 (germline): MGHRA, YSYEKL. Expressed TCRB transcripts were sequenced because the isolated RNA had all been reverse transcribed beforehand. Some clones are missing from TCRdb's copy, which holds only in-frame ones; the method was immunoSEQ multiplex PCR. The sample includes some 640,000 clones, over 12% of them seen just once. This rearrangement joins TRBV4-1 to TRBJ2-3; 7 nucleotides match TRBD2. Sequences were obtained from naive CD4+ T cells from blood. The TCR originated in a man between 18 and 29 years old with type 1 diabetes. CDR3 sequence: CASSQTGLSTDTQYF. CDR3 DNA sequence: TGCGCCAGCAGCCAGACGGGACTATCCACAGATACGCAGTATTTT.